Listed below are T cell receptor beta chains from one sample, sequenced in a study of regulatory T cells in long-lasting Graves disease. Via MiXCR, TCRdb re-called the multiplex PCR reads, giving one row per CDR3 protein. In the table there are some 350,000 distinct CDR3 sequences, roughly 17% of which are singletons. Another study also made use of these data, one on T cells in Graves' hyperthyroidism and ophthalmopathy.

This material consisted of peripheral blood mononuclear cells (PBMCs), taken at new diagnosis, from a patient treated with antithyroid drugs. Receptors were obtained from a woman under 30 with Graves disease. Both conserved end residues are part of each CDR3. The order of the fields is J gene, D gene, clone size, V gene, CDR3 protein, CDR3 DNA. A D gene is named only where the DNA matches it firmly. Clone size is given for some rows only: seen once, a few or many times, or a class if the clone is expanded.

J gene: TRBJ2-7; D gene: TRBD1; clone size: -; V gene: TRBV29-1; CDR3 protein: CSVAGTVYEQYF; CDR3 DNA: TGCAGCGTTGCCGGGACAGTCTACGAGCAGTACTTC
J gene: TRBJ1-1; D gene: -; clone size: -; V gene: TRBV7-8; CDR3 protein: CASSLEPGRTEAFF; CDR3 DNA: TGTGCCAGCAGCTTGGAACCGGGGAGGACTGAAGCTTTCTTT
J gene: TRBJ2-3; D gene: TRBD2; clone size: many; V gene: TRBV11-2; CDR3 protein: CASSWGTGLGLSDTQYF; CDR3 DNA: TGTGCCAGCAGCTGGGGCACGGGACTAGGTCTTTCAGATACGCAGTATTTT
J gene: TRBJ2-1; D gene: -; clone size: many; V gene: TRBV7-9; CDR3 protein: CASSEGPSYNEQFF; CDR3 DNA: TGTGCCAGCAGCGAAGGTCCATCCTACAATGAGCAATTCTTC
J gene: TRBJ2-7; D gene: TRBD1; clone size: -; V gene: TRBV27; CDR3 protein: CASRGTDYEQYF; CDR3 DNA: TGTGCCAGCAGGGGGACAGACTACGAGCAGTACTTC
J gene: TRBJ2-7; D gene: TRBD2; clone size: -; V gene: TRBV4-1; CDR3 protein: CASSQQEGTSGYEQYF; CDR3 DNA: TGCGCCAGCAGCCAACAGGAAGGGACTAGCGGCTACGAGCAGTACTTC
J gene: TRBJ1-4; D gene: -; clone size: -; V gene: TRBV24-1; CDR3 protein: CATSDVGGAGEKLFF; CDR3 DNA: TGTGCCACCAGTGATGTCGGGGGGGCAGGTGAAAAACTGTTTTTT
J gene: TRBJ2-1; D gene: -; clone size: many; V gene: TRBV7-8; CDR3 protein: CASSLGVAGRYNEQFF; CDR3 DNA: TGTGCCAGCAGCTTGGGGGTGGCGGGGCGGTACAATGAGCAGTTCTTC
J gene: TRBJ1-3; D gene: TRBD1; clone size: few; V gene: TRBV20-1; CDR3 protein: CSAQQGATGNTIYF; CDR3 DNA: TGCAGTGCACAACAGGGGGCTACTGGAAACACCATATATTTT
J gene: TRBJ2-5; D gene: -; clone size: many; V gene: TRBV29-1; CDR3 protein: CSVEGLGQETQYF; CDR3 DNA: TGCAGCGTTGAAGGCCTCGGCCAAGAGACCCAGTACTTC
J gene: TRBJ1-1; D gene: -; clone size: -; V gene: TRBV7-9; CDR3 protein: CAGSNTVNTEAFF; CDR3 DNA: TGTGCCGGCAGCAACACAGTGAACACTGAAGCTTTCTTT